This TCR beta chain is from a study of spatial heterogeneity in lung cancer. CDR1 is SGHVS, CDR2 FNYEAQ, per germline. The CDR3 runs 12 residues. V gave up 5 bases and J gave up 9 bases; unmatched junction bases: 3. In TCRdb, the 5' RACE reads were re-called with MiXCR into one record per CDR3 protein. The sample includes about 45,000 distinct CDR3 sequences, approximately 15% of them seen just once. The time point here: sample taken at primary tumor resection. Whole RNA came from tumor, nontumor lung or frozen PBMC and was sequenced without being sorted. This clonotype was observed a few times. The chain has TRBV7-6 and TRBJ2-1; TRBD1 aligns across 8 bases. The sequence came from a male donor with early-stage non-small cell lung cancer. The sample was PBMCs, taken at surgery. DNA of the CDR3: TGTGCCAGCAGCAAAGACAGGGGTGAGCAGTTCTTC. This codes for CASSKDRGEQFF. The full variable domain, its missing parts supplied by reference TRBV7-6 and TRBJ2-1, is GAGVSQSPRYKVTKRGQDVALRCDPISGHVSLYWYRQALGQGPEFLTYFNYEAQQDKSGLPNDRFSAERPEGSISTLTIQRTEQRDSAMYRCASSKDRGEQFFGPGTRLTVL.